The 12 T cell receptor beta chains listed next were all sequenced from one sample in a study of blood T cell repertoires in COVID-19. TCRdb's table, derived via immunoSEQ multiplex PCR, lists solely in-frame clones and lacks some. Seen here are around 100,000 clones, more than 75% observed once, and the top ten hold 4.5%. Sample: peripheral blood. The receptors were gathered from a man aged 35 to 55 with acute or convalescent COVID-19.

There are a few counts of this clone. This chain joins TRBV7-9 and TRBJ1-1; 8 nucleotides line up with TRBD1. With V trimmed by 5 bases and J by 1 base, 9 bases remained unmatched. From germline, CDR1 is SEHNR and CDR2 FQNEAQ (reference sequence). CDR3 length: 16 amino acids. The CDR3 DNA reads as TGTGCCAGCAGCCCCGACAGGGGACCCGGGAACACTGAAGCTTTCTTT. Protein sequence: CASSPDRGPGNTEAFF.

This clone was recorded once. V usage is TRBV14 and J usage is TRBJ2-3; D is perhaps TRBD1 (5 bases). Germline V gene data show CDR1 as SGHDN and CDR2 as FVKESK. V was pared by 3 bases and J by 5 bases, with 21 bases between. The CDR3 extends over 17 amino acids. This chain's CDR3 is CASSHRQLFKGLDTQYF. The CDR3 DNA sequence: TGTGCCAGCAGCCACAGACAGCTATTCAAAGGGCTAGATACGCAGTATTTT.

The V call is TRBV6-5, the J call TRBJ1-6; D possibly corresponds to TRBD1 (6 bases). The CDR3 consists of 15 residues. The V gene's germline CDR1 is MNHEY and CDR2 SVGAGI. Trimming cost V 5 bases and J 3 bases, with 11 bases left between them. In nucleotides, the CDR3 is TGTGCCAGCAGTATCCCGACAGGCTATAATTCACCCCTCCACTTT. Protein: CASSIPTGYNSPLHF.

The J gene is TRBJ1-2, the V gene TRBV9; 9 nucleotides match TRBD1. The germline V gene has CDR1 SGDLS and CDR2 YYNGEE. The CDR3 contains 14 residues. V gave up 5 bases and J gave up 8 bases; unmatched junction bases: 10. The CDR3 DNA follows: TGTGCCAGCAGTGCCGAACAGGGGGCGCGGGGCTACACCTTC. Its translation: CASSAEQGARGYTF. The full variable domain, its missing parts supplied by reference TRBV9 and TRBJ1-2, is DSGVTQTPKHLITATGQRVTLRCSPRSGDLSVYWYQQSLDQGLQFLIQYYNGEERAKGNILERFSAQQFPDLHSELNLSSLELGDSALYFCASSAEQGARGYTFGSGTRLTVV.

The gene calls are TRBV13 and TRBJ1-1, with D tentatively TRBD1 (6 bases). Trimming took 3 bases from V and 1 from J, leaving 24 bases between them. The length of the CDR3 is 19 residues. Germline CDR1 reads PRHDT; CDR2 reads FYEKMQ (reference sequence). CDR3 protein: CASSFSGFYQRTANTEAFF. The CDR3 DNA reads TGTGCCAGCAGCTTTTCCGGATTTTATCAAAGGACAGCGAACACTGAAGCTTTCTTT.

The V and J genes are TRBV2 and TRBJ1-5, with D possibly being TRBD1 (6 bases). V was clipped by 5 bases and J by 5 bases, with 13 bases between them. This CDR3 contains 14 residues. Germline V gene sequence: CDR1 SNHLY, CDR2 FYNNEI. The DNA of the CDR3 is TGTGCCAGCAGTAGCAGGGGACGGGATCAGCCCCAGCATTTT. Protein sequence: CASSSRGRDQPQHF.

The genes are TRBV30 and TRBJ2-1, with TRBD1 identical over 7 bases. The V segment lost 4 bases and the J segment 1 base; nucleotides outside the gene matches: 7. The CDR3 sequence is 15 residues long. Germline V gene data show CDR1 as GTSNPN and CDR2 as SVGIG (reference sequence). CDR3 sequence: CAWTTGTESYNEQFF. CDR3 nucleotides: TGTGCCTGGACGACCGGGACAGAGTCCTACAATGAGCAGTTCTTC.

This chain links TRBV6-1 with TRBJ1-5, with TRBD1 identical over 7 bases. The CDR3 is made up of 16 amino acids. Per germline, CDR1 MNHNS and CDR2 SASEGT. The V segment lost 1 base and the J segment 2 bases; nucleotides outside the gene matches: 5. This CDR3 is CASSEVIGQGNQPQHF. The DNA for the CDR3 is TGTGCCAGCAGTGAAGTTATTGGACAGGGCAATCAGCCCCAGCATTTT.

This chain connects TRBV6-1 to TRBJ1-2, with 7 bases fitting TRBD1. V gave up 2 bases and J gave up 4 bases; unmatched junction bases: 10. This CDR3 contains 16 residues. Germline V lookup: CDR1 MNHNS, CDR2 SASEGT. CDR3 DNA: TGTGCCAGCAGTGAAACTGGGGCAGGGGGGTCCTATGGCTACACCTTC. Translation gives CASSETGAGGSYGYTF.

This chain uses TRBV5-6 with TRBJ1-1; no clear D. CDR3 length: 13 amino acids. The V gene lost 6 bases and the J gene lost 0 bases, with 9 bases spanning the gap. The germline V gene encodes CDR1 SGHDT and CDR2 YYEEEE. As DNA, the CDR3 is TGTGCCAGCACTGACGGGATGAACACTGAAGCTTTCTTT. Its translation: CASTDGMNTEAFF.

The V and J genes are TRBV5-3 and TRBJ1-6; 7 bases fit TRBD1. TRBV5-3 is annotated as an ORF whose role is uncertain. This CDR3 is 18 amino acids long. The junction had 13 bases not matched to a gene; V was cut back by 0 bases and J by 7 bases. In DNA, the CDR3 is TGTGCCAGAAGCTTGGGCGGACGACAGGGAGTAGGCAATTCACCCCTCCACTTT. Its protein is CARSLGGRQGVGNSPLHF.

This chain joins TRBV2 and TRBJ1-1; D is unclear. Looked up from germline, CDR1 is SNHLY and CDR2 is FYNNEI. Deletions cut 4 bases from V and 6 bases from J, with 12 bases between. The CDR3 totals 13 residues. The CDR3 DNA sequence: TGTGCCAGCAGTGGACACCGGAAGCCTGAAGCTTTCTTT. Its protein product is CASSGHRKPEAFF.